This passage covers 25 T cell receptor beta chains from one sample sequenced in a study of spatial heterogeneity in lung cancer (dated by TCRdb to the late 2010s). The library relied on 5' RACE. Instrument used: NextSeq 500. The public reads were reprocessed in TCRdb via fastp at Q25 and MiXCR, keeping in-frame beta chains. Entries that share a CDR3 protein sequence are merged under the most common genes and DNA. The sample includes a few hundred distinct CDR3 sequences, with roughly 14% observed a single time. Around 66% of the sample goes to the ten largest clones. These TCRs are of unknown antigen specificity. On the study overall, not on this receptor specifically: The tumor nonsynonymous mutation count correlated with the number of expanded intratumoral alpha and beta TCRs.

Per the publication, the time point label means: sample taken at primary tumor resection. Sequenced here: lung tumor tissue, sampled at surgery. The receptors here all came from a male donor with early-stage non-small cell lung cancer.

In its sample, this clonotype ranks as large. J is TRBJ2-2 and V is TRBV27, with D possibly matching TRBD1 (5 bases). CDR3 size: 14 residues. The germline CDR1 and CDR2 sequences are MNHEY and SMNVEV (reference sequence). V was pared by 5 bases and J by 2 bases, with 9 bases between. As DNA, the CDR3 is TGTGCCAGCAGTCTCCAGGGAAACACCGGGGAGCTGTTTTTT. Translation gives CASSLQGNTGELFF.

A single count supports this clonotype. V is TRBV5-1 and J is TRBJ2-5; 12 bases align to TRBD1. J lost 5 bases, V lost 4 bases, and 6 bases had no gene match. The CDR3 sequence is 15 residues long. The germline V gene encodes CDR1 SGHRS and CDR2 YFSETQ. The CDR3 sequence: CASSLGQGAWETQYF. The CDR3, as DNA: TGCGCCAGCAGCCTGGGACAGGGGGCATGGGAGACCCAGTACTTC. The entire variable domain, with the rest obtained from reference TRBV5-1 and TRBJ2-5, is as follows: KAGVTQTPRYLIKTRGQQVTLSCSPISGHRSVSWYQQTPGQGLQFLFEYFSETQRNKGNFPGRFSGRQFSNSRSEMNVSTLELGDSALYLCASSLGQGAWETQYFGPGTRLLVL.

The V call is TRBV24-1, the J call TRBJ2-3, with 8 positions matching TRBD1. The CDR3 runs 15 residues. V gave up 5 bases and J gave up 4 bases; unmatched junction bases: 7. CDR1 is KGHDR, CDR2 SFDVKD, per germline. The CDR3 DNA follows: TGTGCCACCAGTGGAACGGACAGGGCGGCAGATACGCAGTATTTT. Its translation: CATSGTDRAADTQYF.

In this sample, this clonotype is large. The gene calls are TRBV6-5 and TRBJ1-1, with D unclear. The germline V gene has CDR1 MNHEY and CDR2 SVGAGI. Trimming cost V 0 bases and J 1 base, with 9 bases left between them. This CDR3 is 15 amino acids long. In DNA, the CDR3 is TGTGCCAGCAGTTACTCGGAGGATCCGAACACTGAAGCTTTCTTT. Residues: CASSYSEDPNTEAFF.

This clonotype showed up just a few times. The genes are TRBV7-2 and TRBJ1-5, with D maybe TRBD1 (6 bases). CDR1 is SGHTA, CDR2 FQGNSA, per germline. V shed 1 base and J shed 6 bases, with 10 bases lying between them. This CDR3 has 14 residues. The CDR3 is CASSLGGGSQPQHF. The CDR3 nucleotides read TGTGCCAGCAGCTTAGGGGGGGGCAGTCAGCCCCAGCATTTT.

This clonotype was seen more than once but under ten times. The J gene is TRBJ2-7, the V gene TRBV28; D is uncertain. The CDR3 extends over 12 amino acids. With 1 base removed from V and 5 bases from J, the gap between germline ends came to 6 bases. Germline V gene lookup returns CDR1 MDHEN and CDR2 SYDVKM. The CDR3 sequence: CASSLSAHEQYF. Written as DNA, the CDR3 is TGTGCCAGCAGTTTATCGGCACACGAGCAGTACTTC.

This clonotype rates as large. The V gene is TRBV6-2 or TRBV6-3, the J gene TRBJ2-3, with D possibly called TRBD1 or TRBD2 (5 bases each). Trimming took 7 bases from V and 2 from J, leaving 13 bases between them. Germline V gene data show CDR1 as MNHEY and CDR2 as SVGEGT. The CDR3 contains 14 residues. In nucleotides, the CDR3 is TGTGCCAGCACGAGGGACGGGGACACAGATACGCAGTATTTT. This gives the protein CASTRDGDTDTQYF.

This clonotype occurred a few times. The CDR3, as DNA: TGCGCCAGCAGCCAAGGATCGGGCGGAAACACTGAAGCTTTCTTT. It translates to CASSQGSGGNTEAFF. The genes are TRBV5-1 and TRBJ1-1, with D hard to call. Trimming pared 4 bases from V and 2 bases from J, leaving 15 bases between. Germline lookup yields CDR1 SGHRS and CDR2 YFSETQ. This CDR3 is built from 15 residues.

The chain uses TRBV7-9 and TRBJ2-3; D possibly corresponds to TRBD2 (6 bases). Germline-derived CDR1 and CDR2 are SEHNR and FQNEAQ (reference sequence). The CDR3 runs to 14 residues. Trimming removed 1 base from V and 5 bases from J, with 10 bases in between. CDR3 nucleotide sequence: TGTGCCAGCAGCTTAGTGTCCGGGGGAGATACGCAGTATTTT. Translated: CASSLVSGGDTQYF.

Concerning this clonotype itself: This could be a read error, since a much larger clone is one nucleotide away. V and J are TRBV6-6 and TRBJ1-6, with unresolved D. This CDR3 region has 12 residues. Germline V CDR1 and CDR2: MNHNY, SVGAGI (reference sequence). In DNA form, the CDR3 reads TGTGCCAGCAGTTACCTTGATTCACCCTTCCACTTT. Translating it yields CASSYLDSPFHF.

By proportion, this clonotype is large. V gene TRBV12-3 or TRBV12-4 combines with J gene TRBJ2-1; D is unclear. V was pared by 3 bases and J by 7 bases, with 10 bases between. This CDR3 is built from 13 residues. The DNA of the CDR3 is TGTGCCAGCAGTTTTTACTCGTCGAATGAGCAGTTCTTC. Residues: CASSFYSSNEQFF.

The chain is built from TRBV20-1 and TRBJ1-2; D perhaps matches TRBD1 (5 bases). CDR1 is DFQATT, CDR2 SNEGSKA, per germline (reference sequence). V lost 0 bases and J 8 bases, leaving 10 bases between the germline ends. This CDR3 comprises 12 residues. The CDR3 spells CSARETGKGYTF. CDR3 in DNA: TGCAGTGCTAGAGAAACAGGAAAAGGCTACACCTTC.

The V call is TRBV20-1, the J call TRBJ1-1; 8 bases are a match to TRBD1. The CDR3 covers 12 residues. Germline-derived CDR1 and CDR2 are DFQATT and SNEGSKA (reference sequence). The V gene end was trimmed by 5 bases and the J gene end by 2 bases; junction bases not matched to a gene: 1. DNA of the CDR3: TGCAGTGCTGGACAGGGAAACACTGAAGCTTTCTTT. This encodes CSAGQGNTEAFF.

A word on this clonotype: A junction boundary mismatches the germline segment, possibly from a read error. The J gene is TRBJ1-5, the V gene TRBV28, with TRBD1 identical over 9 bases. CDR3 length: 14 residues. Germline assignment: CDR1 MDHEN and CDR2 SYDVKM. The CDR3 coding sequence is TGTGCCAGCACTTTATACAGGGGGCCCCAGCCCCAGCATTTT. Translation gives CASTLYRGPQPQHF. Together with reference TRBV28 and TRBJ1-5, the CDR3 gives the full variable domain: DVKVTQSSRYLVKRTGEKVFLECVQDMDHENMFWYRQDPGLGLRLIYFSYDVKMKEKGDIPEGYSVSREKKERFSLILESASTNQTSMYLCASTLYRGPQPQHFGDGTRLSIL.

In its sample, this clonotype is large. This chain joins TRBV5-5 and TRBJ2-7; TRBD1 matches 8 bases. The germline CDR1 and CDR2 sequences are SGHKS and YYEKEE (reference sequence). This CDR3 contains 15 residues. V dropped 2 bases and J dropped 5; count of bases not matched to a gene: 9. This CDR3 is CASSLSPGGLHEQYF. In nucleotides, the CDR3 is TGTGCCAGCAGCTTATCGCCAGGGGGCCTACACGAGCAGTACTTC.

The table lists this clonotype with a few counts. The CDR3 region has the DNA TGTGCCACCAGTGCTCCTGGACGCCTGCAGTTCTTC. Residues: CATSAPGRLQFF. This chain connects TRBV24-1 to TRBJ2-1; the D is unclear. Germline V gene sequence: CDR1 KGHDR, CDR2 SFDVKD. The CDR3 covers 12 residues. V gave up 5 bases and J gave up 12 bases, with 13 bases separating them.

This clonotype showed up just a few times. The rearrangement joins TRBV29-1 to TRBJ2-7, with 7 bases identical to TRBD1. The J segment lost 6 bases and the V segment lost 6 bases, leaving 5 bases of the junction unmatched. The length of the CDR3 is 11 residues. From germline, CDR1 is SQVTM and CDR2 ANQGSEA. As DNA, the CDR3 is TGCAGCGTGGCGACAGGGAGCGAGCAGTACTTC. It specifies CSVATGSEQYF.

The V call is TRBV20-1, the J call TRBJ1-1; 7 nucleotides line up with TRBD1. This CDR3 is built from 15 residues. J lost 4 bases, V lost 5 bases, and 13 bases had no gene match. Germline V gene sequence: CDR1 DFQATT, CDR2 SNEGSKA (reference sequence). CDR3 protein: CSAGPGRGQVTEAFF. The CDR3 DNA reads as TGCAGTGCTGGACCCGGAAGGGGGCAGGTCACTGAAGCTTTCTTT.

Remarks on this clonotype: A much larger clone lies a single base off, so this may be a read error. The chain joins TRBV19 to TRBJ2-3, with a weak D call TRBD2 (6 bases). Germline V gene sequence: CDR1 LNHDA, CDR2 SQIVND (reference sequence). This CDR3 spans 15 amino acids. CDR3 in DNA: TGTGCCAGTAGTATAGAAGGCGGGACGGGAGATACGCGGTATTTT. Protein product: CASSIEGGTGDTRYF.

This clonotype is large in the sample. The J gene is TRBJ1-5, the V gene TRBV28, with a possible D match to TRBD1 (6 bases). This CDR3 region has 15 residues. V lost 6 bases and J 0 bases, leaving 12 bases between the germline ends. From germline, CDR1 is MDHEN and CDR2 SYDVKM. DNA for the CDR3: TGTGCCAGCAGAGCCGACAGGCTTAGCAATCAGCCCCAGCATTTT. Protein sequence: CASRADRLSNQPQHF. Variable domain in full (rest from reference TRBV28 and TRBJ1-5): DVKVTQSSRYLVKRTGEKVFLECVQDMDHENMFWYRQDPGLGLRLIYFSYDVKMKEKGDIPEGYSVSREKKERFSLILESASTNQTSMYLCASRADRLSNQPQHFGDGTRLSIL.

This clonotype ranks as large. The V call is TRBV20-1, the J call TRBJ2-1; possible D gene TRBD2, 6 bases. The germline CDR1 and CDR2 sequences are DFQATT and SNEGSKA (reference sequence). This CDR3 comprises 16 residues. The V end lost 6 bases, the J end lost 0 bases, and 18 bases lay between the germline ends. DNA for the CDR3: TGCAGTGCCACTCGGTCGGGAGTTTACTCCTACAATGAGCAGTTCTTC. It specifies CSATRSGVYSYNEQFF.

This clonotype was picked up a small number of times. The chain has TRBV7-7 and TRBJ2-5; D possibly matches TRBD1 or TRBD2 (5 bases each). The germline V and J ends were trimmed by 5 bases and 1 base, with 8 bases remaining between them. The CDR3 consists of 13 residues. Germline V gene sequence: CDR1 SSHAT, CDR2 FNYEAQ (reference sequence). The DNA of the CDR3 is TGTGCCAGCAGCGGGACGCCCCAAGAGACCCAGTACTTC. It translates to CASSGTPQETQYF.

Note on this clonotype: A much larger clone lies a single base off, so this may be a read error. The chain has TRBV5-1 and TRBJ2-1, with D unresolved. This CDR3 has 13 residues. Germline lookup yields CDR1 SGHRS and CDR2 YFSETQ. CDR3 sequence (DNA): TGCGCCGGCAGATTGTCGGCCTACCCGGAGCAGTTCTTC. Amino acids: CAGRLSAYPEQFF.

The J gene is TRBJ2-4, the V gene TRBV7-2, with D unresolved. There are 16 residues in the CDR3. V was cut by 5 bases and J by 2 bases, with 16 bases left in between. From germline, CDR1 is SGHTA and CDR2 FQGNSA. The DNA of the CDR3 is TGTGCCAGCAGCCTCCGTAGTGATGCGTCCAAAAACATTCAGTACTTC. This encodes CASSLRSDASKNIQYF.

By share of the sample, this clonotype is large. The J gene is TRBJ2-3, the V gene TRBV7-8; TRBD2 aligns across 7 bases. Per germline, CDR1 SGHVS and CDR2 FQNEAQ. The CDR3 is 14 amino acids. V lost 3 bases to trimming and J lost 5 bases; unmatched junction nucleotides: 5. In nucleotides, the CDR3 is TGTGCCAGCAGCTTTAATACGGGGGGAGATACGCAGTATTTT. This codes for CASSFNTGGDTQYF.